This T cell receptor beta chain was identified in a study of shared clonotypes between healthy human individuals. In the study overall: CD8 memory received one plate per donor, CD8 naive two, CD4 memory three and CD4 naive three. Whole-study results and caveats: How much donors shared clonotypes was expected to be affected by sequencing depth. Shared across several donors were roughly 4.7% of the naive CD4 clonotypes.

This table comes from immunoSEQ multiplex PCR, and its TCRdb copy is limited to in-frame clones, with some not included. The sample holds roughly 660,000 clones, less than 95% seen once. The germline V and J ends were trimmed by 5 bases and 0 bases, with 12 bases remaining between them. Germline CDR1 is SGHNT and CDR2 is YYREEE (reference sequence). This CDR3 is built from 15 residues. As regards this clone: The antigen is undetermined.

Every one of the donors was a Caucasian adult that lived in Nashville, Tennessee. Sequencing used memory CD8+ T cells from PBMCs. Subset defined: CD45RO+ cells pooled with CCR7-negative TemRA cells. The receptor's source is a man younger than 30 in good health. Some clones in this sample may be carry-over from other donors' samples. The rearrangement uses TRBV5-4 and TRBJ2-1; a possible D gene is TRBD1 (5 bases). The DNA for the CDR3 is TGTGCCAGCAGTCCGGACACGTTCTCCTACAATGAGCAGTTCTTC. Its protein product is CASSPDTFSYNEQFF.